The rows below give T cell receptor beta chains drawn from one sample of a study of T cell responses to AZD1222 COVID-19 vaccine. TCRdb keeps only in-frame clones here, not all; method: immunoSEQ multiplex PCR. There are more than 150,000 clones in the sample; roughly 92% occur only once, and 1.6% lies in the top ten. The sequencing used peripheral blood, collected 28 days after the second AZD1222 dose. These receptors originate from an adult who received the AZD1222 COVID-19 vaccine. Each CDR3 is given with its conserved first and last residue. The order of the fields is clone size, D gene, J gene, V gene, CDR3 DNA, CDR3 protein. The D gene is left open where the match is weak. Only some rows state a clone size, as once, few, many or a class for expanded clones.

>.|TRBD1|TRBJ2-7|TRBV11-1
TGTGCCAGCAGCCACGGACAGGGGGCGCGGGAGCAGTACTTC
CASSHGQGAREQYF
>.|TRBD1|TRBJ1-2|TRBV7-9
TGTGCCAGCAGCTCTTGGACAGGGCTATATGGCTACACCTTC
CASSSWTGLYGYTF
>.|TRBD2|TRBJ2-1|TRBV5-5
TGTGCCAGCAGCTTGGCGCCTAGCGGGAGGGCCTTAGGGAATGAGCAGTTCTTC
CASSLAPSGRALGNEQFF
>.|.|TRBJ2-7|TRBV4-3
TGCGCCAGCAGCCAAGAAATCGGGGCCTCCTACGAGCAGTACTTC
CASSQEIGASYEQYF
>.|.|TRBJ2-2|TRBV4-3
TGCGCCAGCAGCCAAGTAACCGGGGAGCTGTTTTTT
CASSQVTGELFF
>once|TRBD2|TRBJ2-2|TRBV19
TGTGCCAGTACCCCCGGGACTAGCGGTGCCGGGGAGCTGTTTTTT
CASTPGTSGAGELFF
>.|TRBD2|TRBJ2-1|TRBV7-2
TGTGCCAGCAGCGCCAGGACTAGCGGGAGGGTTAATGAGCAGTTCTTC
CASSARTSGRVNEQFF
>once|.|TRBJ2-1|TRBV3-1/TRBV3-2
TGTGCCAGCAGCCGAAGCGGACACTCCTACAATGAGCAGTTCTTC
CASSRSGHSYNEQFF
>once|.|TRBJ2-3|TRBV10-1
TGCGCCAGCAGTGGAAGCCATCCAGATCTCACAGATACGCAGTATTTT
CASSGSHPDLTDTQYF
>once|TRBD2|TRBJ2-5|TRBV12-5
TGTGCTAGTGGTTTGGTATTGGGGCGGGAGAGTAGGGAGACCCAGTACTTC
CASGLVLGRESRETQYF
>once|.|TRBJ1-2|TRBV3-1/TRBV3-2
TGTGCCAGCAGCCAAGATTCCAGGGAGGTTAACTATGGCTACACCTTC
CASSQDSREVNYGYTF
>once|.|TRBJ2-5|TRBV19
TGTGCCAGTAGCTTAGGGCAGTTAGAAGAGACCCAGTACTTC
CASSLGQLEETQYF
>.|.|TRBJ1-1|TRBV28
TGTGCCAGCAGTTTCGGAGGTCCGTCCACTGAAGCTTTCTTT
CASSFGGPSTEAFF
>.|.|TRBJ1-1|TRBV6-6
TGTGCCAGCAGGGAGCTGGGCCCTGGGAACACTGAAGCTTTCTTT
CASRELGPGNTEAFF
>.|.|TRBJ2-1|TRBV10-3
TGTGCCATCAGTGAAGGGTGGAATGAGCAGTTCTTC
CAISEGWNEQFF
>once|TRBD2|TRBJ2-1|TRBV6-6
TGTGCCAGCAGCAAAAACCCCGGGACTAGCGGGGTGGGAAGGGACAATGAGCAGTTCTTC
CASSKNPGTSGVGRDNEQFF
>.|.|TRBJ2-7|TRBV6-5
TGTGCCAGCATTGGGGGGGCTGACGAGCAGTACTTC
CASIGGADEQYF
>.|.|TRBJ1-5|TRBV27
TGTGCCAGCAGTTTACAGGGGACCTTTCAGCCCCAGCATTTT
CASSLQGTFQPQHF
>.|.|TRBJ2-3|TRBV3-1/TRBV3-2
TGTGCCAGCAGCCTCGGCAGCACAGATACGCAGTATTTT
CASSLGSTDTQYF
>few|TRBD1|TRBJ1-4|TRBV4-1
TGCGCCAGCAGCCAAGATGGGACAGGGGGCGGTGAAAAACTGTTTTTT
CASSQDGTGGGEKLFF
>.|.|TRBJ1-1|TRBV12-3/TRBV12-4
TGTGCCAGCAGTTTCTCGACAGGCACTGAAGCTTTCTTT
CASSFSTGTEAFF
>.|.|TRBJ1-5|TRBV27
TGTGCCAGCAGTTTATCGATCAGCAATCAGCCCCAGCATTTT
CASSLSISNQPQHF
>.|.|TRBJ1-1|TRBV11-2
TGTGCCAGCAGCTTAGGACGGAACACTGAAGCTTTCTTT
CASSLGRNTEAFF
>.|TRBD1|TRBJ1-1|TRBV3-1/TRBV3-2
TGTGCCAGCAGCGGTACAGGGGACACTGAAGCTTTCTTT
CASSGTGDTEAFF
>.|.|TRBJ1-5|TRBV19
TGTGCCAGTAGTTTCGGGGTTCAGCCCCAGCATTTT
CASSFGVQPQHF
>.|.|TRBJ2-2|TRBV5-4
TGTGCCAGCAGCTTGGGGGCGACAGTCAACACCGGGGAGCTGTTTTTT
CASSLGATVNTGELFF
>.|.|TRBJ1-1|TRBV28
TGTGCCAGCAGAAAGCCGACGGGGAACACTGAAGCTTTCTTT
CASRKPTGNTEAFF
>.|.|TRBJ1-3|TRBV4-1
TGCGCCAGCAGCCAAGGGGCCCTTGGGGTGCAGGGAAACACCATATATTTT
CASSQGALGVQGNTIYF
>.|.|TRBJ1-1|TRBV28
TGTGCCAGCAGTCAGCTCGATAACACTGAAGCTTTCTTT
CASSQLDNTEAFF
>.|.|TRBJ1-1|TRBV19
TGTGCCAGTAGTATCGGGCCAGGGAACACTGAAGCTTTCTTT
CASSIGPGNTEAFF
>once|.|TRBJ1-2|TRBV28
TGTGCCAGCAGTCAAGAGCGGCCCTATGGCTACACCTTC
CASSQERPYGYTF
>.|TRBD1|TRBJ2-5|TRBV4-1
TGCGCCAGCAGCCAGAAAGCAGGGGGCAGGGAGACCCAGTACTTC
CASSQKAGGRETQYF
>.|.|TRBJ1-3|TRBV7-6
TGTGCCAGCAGCTTAGTGGGCGGCTTCTCTGGAAACACCATATATTTT
CASSLVGGFSGNTIYF
>once|.|TRBJ2-5|TRBV5-1
TGCGCCAGCAGCTTCATGAGGGGGGTAGGTGCAGAGACCCAGTACTTC
CASSFMRGVGAETQYF
>.|.|TRBJ2-3|TRBV11-2
TGTGCCAGCAGCCGTACTGGAGGGTCCCGTACGCAGTATTTT
CASSRTGGSRTQYF
>.|.|TRBJ2-7|TRBV11-1
TGTGCCAGCAGCTTGGGGACTCAGCTTTACGAGCAGTACTTC
CASSLGTQLYEQYF
>.|.|TRBJ2-5|TRBV5-1
TGCGCCAGCAGCGCCGACCAAGAGACCCAGTACTTC
CASSADQETQYF
>.|.|TRBJ1-5|TRBV27
TGTGCCAGCAGTGAGGGCAATCAGCCCCAGCATTTT
CASSEGNQPQHF
>once|TRBD2|TRBJ2-7|TRBV10-3
TGTGCCATCAGTGATGTGGGGGAGGGTTACGAGCAGTACTTC
CAISDVGEGYEQYF
>.|.|TRBJ2-6|TRBV11-1
TGTGCCAGCAGCTCCAATGGGGCCAACGTCCTGACTTTC
CASSSNGANVLTF
>.|TRBD1|TRBJ2-2|TRBV6-5
TGTGCCACGGGACAGGGAACTACAACCGGGGAGCTGTTTTTT
CATGQGTTTGELFF
>.|TRBD1|TRBJ1-1|TRBV6-5
TGTGCCAGCCAGGGGGGGGTCGGGGAAACTGAAGCTTTCTTT
CASQGGVGETEAFF
>.|TRBD1|TRBJ1-4|TRBV28
TGTGCCAGCAGTTTTAACAGGGGGGGGAATGAAAAACTGTTTTTT
CASSFNRGGNEKLFF
>once|TRBD1|TRBJ2-7|TRBV2
TGTGCCAGCAGGATACAGGGGGGAAGCTCCTACGAGCAGTACTTC
CASRIQGGSSYEQYF
>.|.|TRBJ1-5|TRBV6-4
TGTGCCGGGGCGGGGGAGGTAAAGCAGCCCCAGCATTTT
CAGAGEVKQPQHF
>.|.|TRBJ2-2|TRBV9
TGTGCCAGCAGCGTACAAACCAGGGGCGGGGAGCTGTTTTTT
CASSVQTRGGELFF
>.|.|TRBJ1-6|TRBV11-2
TGTGCCAGCAGCCCGGGACGGGGAGTATCACCCCTCCACTTT
CASSPGRGVSPLHF
>.|TRBD2|TRBJ2-2|TRBV4-2
TGTGCCAGCAGCCAATCTCCTAGCGGGACCGGGGAGCTGTTTTTT
CASSQSPSGTGELFF
>.|.|TRBJ1-2|TRBV10-1
TGCGCCAGCAGTGAACCGGTGATTCGACCCGGGGGCTACACCTTC
CASSEPVIRPGGYTF
>.|TRBD1|TRBJ2-7|TRBV24-1
TGTGCCACCAGTGATTCGGACAGGGGGGGGTACGAGCAGTACTTC
CATSDSDRGGYEQYF
>.|.|TRBJ2-2|TRBV6-4
TGTGCCAGCAGTGTTAACAGGGCCCCGAACACCGGGGAGCTGTTTTTT
CASSVNRAPNTGELFF
>once|.|TRBJ1-1|TRBV11-1
TGTGCCAGCAGCTTAGAACTTTGGACTGAAGCTTTCTTT
CASSLELWTEAFF
>.|.|TRBJ2-3|TRBV10-1
TGCGCCAGCAGTGAGTCCATAGCTAGCACAGATACGCAGTATTTT
CASSESIASTDTQYF